This TCR beta chain was identified in a study of T cell responses to AZD1222 COVID-19 vaccine. This CDR3 has 15 amino acids. Germline V CDR1 and CDR2: LGHDT, YNNKEL (reference sequence). Unmatched junction bases numbered 3, after V lost 4 bases and J lost 4 bases. TCRdb's table, derived via immunoSEQ multiplex PCR, lists solely in-frame clones and lacks some. In the table there are 75,000 to 100,000 clones, almost 90% of which are singletons. The clonotype comes from an adult in good health. The sequencing here drew on peripheral blood, taken on day 0 of AZD1222 vaccination. V gene TRBV3-1 (or the pseudogene TRBV3-2) combines with J gene TRBJ1-5; 11 bases line up with TRBD1. The CDR3 here is CASSPGTGGNQPQHF. CDR3 nucleotide sequence: TGTGCCAGCAGCCCAGGGACAGGGGGTAATCAGCCCCAGCATTTT.